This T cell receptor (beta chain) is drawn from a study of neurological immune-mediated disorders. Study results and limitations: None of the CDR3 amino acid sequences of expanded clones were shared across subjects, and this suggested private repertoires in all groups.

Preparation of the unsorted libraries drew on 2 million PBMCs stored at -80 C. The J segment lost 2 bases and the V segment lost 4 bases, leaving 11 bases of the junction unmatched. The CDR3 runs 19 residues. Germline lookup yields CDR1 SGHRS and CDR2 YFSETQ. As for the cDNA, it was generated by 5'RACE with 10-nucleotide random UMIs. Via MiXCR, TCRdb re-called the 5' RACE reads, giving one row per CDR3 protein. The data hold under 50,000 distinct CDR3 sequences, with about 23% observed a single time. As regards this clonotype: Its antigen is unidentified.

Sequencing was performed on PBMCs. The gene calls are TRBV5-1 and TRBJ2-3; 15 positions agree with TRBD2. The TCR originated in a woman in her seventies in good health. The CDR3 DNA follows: TGCGCCAGCAGCCCGGCCGGGACTAGCGGGGGGACGCTCACAGATACGCAGTATTTT. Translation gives CASSPAGTSGGTLTDTQYF.